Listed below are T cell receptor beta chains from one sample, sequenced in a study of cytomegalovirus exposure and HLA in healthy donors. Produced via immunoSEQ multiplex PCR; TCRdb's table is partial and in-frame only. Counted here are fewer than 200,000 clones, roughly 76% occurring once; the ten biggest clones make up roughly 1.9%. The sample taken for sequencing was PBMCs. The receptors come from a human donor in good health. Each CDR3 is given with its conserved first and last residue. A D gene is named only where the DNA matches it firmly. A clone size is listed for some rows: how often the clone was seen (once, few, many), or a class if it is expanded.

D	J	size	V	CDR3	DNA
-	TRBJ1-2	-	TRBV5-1	CASSSGTPDGYTF	TGCGCCAGCAGTTCCGGGACTCCTGATGGCTACACCTTC
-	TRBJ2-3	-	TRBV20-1	CSVVSTDTQYF	TGCAGTGTCGTAAGCACAGATACGCAGTATTTT
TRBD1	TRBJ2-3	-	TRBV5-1	CASSLVGPGQGTDTQYF	TGCGCCAGCAGCTTGGTGGGCCCGGGACAGGGGACAGATACGCAGTATTTT
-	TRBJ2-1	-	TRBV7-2	CASSTPPGFASLGGEQFF	TGTGCCAGCAGCACACCACCCGGGTTTGCGTCCCTGGGGGGTGAGCAGTTCTTC
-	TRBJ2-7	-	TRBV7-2	CASSLGTAHEQYF	TGTGCCAGCAGCTTAGGGACAGCCCACGAGCAGTACTTC
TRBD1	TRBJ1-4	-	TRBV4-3	CASSHTTGSAEKLFF	TGCGCCAGCAGCCATACGACAGGGTCGGCTGAAAAACTGTTTTTT
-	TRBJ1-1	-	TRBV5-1	CASSIDRNTEAFF	TGCGCCAGCAGCATCGACAGGAACACTGAAGCTTTCTTT
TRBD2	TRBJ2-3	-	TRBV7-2	CASSPTSGGTDTQYF	TGTGCCAGCAGCCCCACTAGCGGGGGCACAGATACGCAGTATTTT
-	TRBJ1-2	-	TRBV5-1	CASSLAVGSNYGYTF	TGCGCCAGCAGCTTGGCCGTTGGGAGCAACTATGGCTACACCTTC
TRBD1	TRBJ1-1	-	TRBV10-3	CAISDRGQGHFDTEAFF	TGTGCCATCAGTGACCGGGGACAGGGTCATTTCGACACTGAAGCTTTCTTT
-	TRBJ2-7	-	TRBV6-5	CASSAPTNRAQQYF	TGTGCCAGCAGTGCCCCGACAAACAGGGCACAGCAGTACTTC
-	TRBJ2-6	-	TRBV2	CASSITSSGANVLTF	TGTGCCAGCAGTATAACTAGCTCTGGGGCCAACGTCCTGACTTTC
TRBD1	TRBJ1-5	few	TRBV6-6	CASSLTGQEFQPQHF	TGTGCCAGCAGTCTAACGGGACAGGAATTCCAGCCCCAGCATTTT
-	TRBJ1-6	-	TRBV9	CASSVQGLDSPLHF	TGTGCCAGCAGCGTGCAGGGACTGGATTCACCCCTCCACTTT
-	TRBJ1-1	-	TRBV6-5	CASWSVTEAFF	TGTGCCAGCTGGTCGGTAACTGAAGCTTTCTTT
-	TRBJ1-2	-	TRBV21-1	CASSPSTGSYGYTF	TGTGCCAGCAGTCCTAGTACAGGGAGCTATGGCTACACCTTC
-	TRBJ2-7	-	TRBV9	CASSVPIYSKVNEQYF	TGTGCCAGCAGCGTACCTATCTACTCCAAAGTCAACGAGCAGTACTTC
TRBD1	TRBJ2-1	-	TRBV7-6	CASSPNRGNYNEQFF	TGTGCCAGCAGCCCCAACAGGGGGAATTACAATGAGCAGTTCTTC
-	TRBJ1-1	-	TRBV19	CASSIYSGINTEAFF	TGTGCCAGTAGTATCTATTCAGGAATCAACACTGAAGCTTTCTTT
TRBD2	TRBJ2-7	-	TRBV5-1	CASSLAGGTSYEQYF	TGCGCCAGCAGCTTGGCCGGGGGGACCTCCTACGAGCAGTACTTC
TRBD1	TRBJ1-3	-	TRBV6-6	CASRRQGPGNTIYF	TGTGCCAGCAGACGACAGGGGCCTGGAAACACCATATATTTT
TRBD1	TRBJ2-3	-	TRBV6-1	CASRGTGGADTQYF	TGTGCCAGTAGAGGGACAGGTGGGGCAGATACGCAGTATTTT
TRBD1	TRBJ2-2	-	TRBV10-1	CASRGQGNPGELFF	TGCGCCAGCAGGGGACAGGGGAATCCCGGGGAGCTGTTTTTT
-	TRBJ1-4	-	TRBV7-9	CASSPTRDNEKLFF	TGTGCCAGCAGCCCGACCAGGGATAATGAAAAACTGTTTTTT
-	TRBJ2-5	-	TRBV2	CASRPQGGGETQYF	TGTGCCAGCAGGCCCCAAGGTGGGGGGGAGACCCAGTACTTC
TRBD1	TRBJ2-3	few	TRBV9	CASSPYWGTELSTDTQYF	TGTGCCAGCAGCCCCTATTGGGGGACAGAACTTAGCACAGATACGCAGTATTTT
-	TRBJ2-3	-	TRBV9	CASSGGQDTDTQYF	TGTGCCAGCAGTGGAGGGCAGGACACAGATACGCAGTATTTT
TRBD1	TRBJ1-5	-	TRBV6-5	CASSPGGSNQPQHF	TGTGCCAGCAGCCCAGGGGGGTCGAATCAGCCCCAGCATTTT
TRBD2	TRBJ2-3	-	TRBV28	CASSLGQRGVSDTQYF	TGTGCCAGCAGTTTAGGGCAACGGGGGGTGTCAGATACGCAGTATTTT
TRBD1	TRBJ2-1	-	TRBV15	CATSRDFGTGIYNEQFF	TGTGCCACCAGCAGAGATTTTGGGACAGGGATTTACAATGAGCAGTTCTTC
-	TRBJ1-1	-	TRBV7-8	CASSLDRAHTEAFF	TGTGCCAGCAGCTTAGACCGCGCGCACACTGAAGCTTTCTTT
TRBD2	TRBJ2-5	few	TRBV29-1	CSVRLAQETQYF	TGCAGCGTGAGACTAGCTCAAGAGACCCAGTACTTC
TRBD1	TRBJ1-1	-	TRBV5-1	CASSFSGTGDSFF	TGCGCCAGCAGCTTTTCCGGGACAGGGGATTCTTTCTTT
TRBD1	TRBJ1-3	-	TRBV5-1	CASSFGDRGNTIYF	TGCGCCAGCAGCTTTGGGGACAGAGGAAACACCATATATTTT
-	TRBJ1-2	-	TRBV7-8	CASSSRTALYGYTF	TGTGCCAGCAGCAGCAGGACAGCCCTGTATGGCTACACCTTC
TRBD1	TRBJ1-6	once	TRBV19	CASSIGQGSSPLHF	TGTGCCAGTAGTATAGGACAGGGGAGTTCACCCCTCCACTTT
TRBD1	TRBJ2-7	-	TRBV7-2	CASSLRDRDYEQYF	TGTGCCAGCAGCTTACGGGACAGGGACTACGAGCAGTACTTC
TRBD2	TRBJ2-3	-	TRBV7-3	CASSSGLAGVTQYF	TGTGCCAGCAGCTCGGGACTAGCGGGTGTTACGCAGTATTTT
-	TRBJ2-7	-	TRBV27	CASSLSGGLSYEQYF	TGTGCCAGCAGTTTAAGTGGGGGACTCTCCTACGAGCAGTACTTC
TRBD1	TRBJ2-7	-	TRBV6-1	CASSQLDRIYEQYF	TGTGCCAGCAGTCAATTGGACAGGATCTACGAGCAGTACTTC
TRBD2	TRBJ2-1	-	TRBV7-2	CASSVTSGNNEQFF	TGTGCCAGCAGCGTGACTAGCGGGAACAATGAGCAGTTCTTC
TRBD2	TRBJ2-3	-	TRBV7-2	CASSLEIAGGSDTQYF	TGTGCCAGCAGCTTAGAAATAGCGGGGGGTTCGGATACGCAGTATTTT
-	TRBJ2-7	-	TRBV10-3	CAIKSIVIQGGGSYEQYF	TGTGCCATCAAATCGATAGTTATACAGGGAGGGGGATCCTACGAGCAGTACTTC
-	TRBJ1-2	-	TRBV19	CASSRSGQGNLATF	TGTGCCAGTTCGAGGAGTGGGCAGGGGAATTTGGCCACCTTC
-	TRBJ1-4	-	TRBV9	CASSVRGGDEKLFF	TGTGCCAGCAGCGTAAGGGGAGGTGATGAAAAACTGTTTTTT
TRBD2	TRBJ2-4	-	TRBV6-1	CASKGGGQNIQYF	TGTGCCAGCAAAGGCGGGGGGCAAAACATTCAGTACTTC
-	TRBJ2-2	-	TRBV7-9	CASSSGSNTGELFF	TGTGCCAGCAGCTCGGGTTCGAACACCGGGGAGCTGTTTTTT
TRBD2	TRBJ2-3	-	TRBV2	CASRTSGGASDTQYF	TGTGCCAGCCGGACTAGCGGGGGGGCCTCCGATACGCAGTATTTT
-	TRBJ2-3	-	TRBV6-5	CASSYSGVDTQYF	TGTGCCAGCAGTTACTCAGGGGTAGATACGCAGTATTTT
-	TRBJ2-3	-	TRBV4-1	CASSQDNGGALYTDTQYF	TGCGCCAGCAGCCAAGACAACGGAGGAGCACTGTATACAGATACGCAGTATTTT
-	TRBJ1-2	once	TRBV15	CATSSSGRRSYGYPF	TGTGCCACCAGCAGCTCCGGGAGGAGAAGCTATGGCTACCCCTTC
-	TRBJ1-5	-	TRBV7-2	CASSLWGGKQPQHF	TGTGCCAGCAGCTTATGGGGGGGCAAACAGCCCCAGCATTTT
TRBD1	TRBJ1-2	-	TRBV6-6	CASSWADRDYGYTF	TGTGCCAGCAGTTGGGCGGACAGGGACTATGGCTACACCTTC
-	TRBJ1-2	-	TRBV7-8	CASSTRSANYGYTF	TGTGCCAGCAGCACCCGTTCGGCTAACTATGGCTACACCTTC
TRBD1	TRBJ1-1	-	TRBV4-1	CASAGQGAVWDTEAFF	TGCGCCAGCGCGGGACAGGGGGCAGTCTGGGACACTGAAGCTTTCTTT
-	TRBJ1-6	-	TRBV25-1	CASKTVSNSPLHF	TGTGCCAGCAAAACTGTAAGCAATTCACCCCTCCACTTT
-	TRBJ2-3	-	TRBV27	CASSFLAEGTDTQYF	TGTGCCAGCAGTTTTCTAGCTGAAGGTACAGATACGCAGTATTTT